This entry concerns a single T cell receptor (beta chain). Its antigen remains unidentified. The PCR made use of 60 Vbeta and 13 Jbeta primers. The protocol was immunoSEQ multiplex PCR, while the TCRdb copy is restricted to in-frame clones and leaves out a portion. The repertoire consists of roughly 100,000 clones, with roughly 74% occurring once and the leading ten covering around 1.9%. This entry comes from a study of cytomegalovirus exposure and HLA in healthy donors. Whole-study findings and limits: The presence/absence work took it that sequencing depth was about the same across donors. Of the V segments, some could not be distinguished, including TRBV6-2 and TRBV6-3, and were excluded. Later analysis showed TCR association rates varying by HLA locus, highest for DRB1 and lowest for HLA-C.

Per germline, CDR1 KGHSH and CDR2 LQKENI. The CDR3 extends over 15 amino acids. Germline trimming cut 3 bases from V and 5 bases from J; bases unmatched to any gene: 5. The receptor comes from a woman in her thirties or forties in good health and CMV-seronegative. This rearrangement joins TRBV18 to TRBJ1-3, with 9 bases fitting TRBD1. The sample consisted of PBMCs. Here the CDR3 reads CASSPPGTGRNTIYF. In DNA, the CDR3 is TGTGCCAGCTCACCCCCCGGGACAGGGCGAAACACCATATATTTT.